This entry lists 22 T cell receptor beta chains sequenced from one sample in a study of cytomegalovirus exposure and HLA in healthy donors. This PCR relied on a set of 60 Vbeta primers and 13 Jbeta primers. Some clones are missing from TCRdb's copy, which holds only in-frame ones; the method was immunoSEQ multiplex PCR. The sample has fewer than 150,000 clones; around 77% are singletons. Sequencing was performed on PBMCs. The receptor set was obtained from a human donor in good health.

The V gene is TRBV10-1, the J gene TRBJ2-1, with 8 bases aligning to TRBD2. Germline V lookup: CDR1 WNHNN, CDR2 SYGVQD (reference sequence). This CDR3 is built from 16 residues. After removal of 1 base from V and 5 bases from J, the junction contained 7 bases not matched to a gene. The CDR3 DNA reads TGCGCCAGCAGTGAGTTTGGCGGGAGGCGGAACAATGAGCAGTTCTTC. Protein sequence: CASSEFGGRRNNEQFF.

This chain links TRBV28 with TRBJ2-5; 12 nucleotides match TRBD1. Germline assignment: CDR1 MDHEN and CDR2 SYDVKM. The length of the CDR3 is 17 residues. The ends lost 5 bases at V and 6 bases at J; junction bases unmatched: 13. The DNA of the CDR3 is TGTGCCAGCAGTCCGCAACCGGGACAGGGGGCCATGAAGACCCAGTACTTC. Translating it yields CASSPQPGQGAMKTQYF.

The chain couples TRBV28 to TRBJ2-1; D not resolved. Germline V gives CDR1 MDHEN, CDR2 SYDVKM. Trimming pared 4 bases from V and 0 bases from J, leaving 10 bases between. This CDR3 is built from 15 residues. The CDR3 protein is CASSWAHSSYNEQFF. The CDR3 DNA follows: TGTGCCAGCAGTTGGGCCCACAGCTCCTACAATGAGCAGTTCTTC.

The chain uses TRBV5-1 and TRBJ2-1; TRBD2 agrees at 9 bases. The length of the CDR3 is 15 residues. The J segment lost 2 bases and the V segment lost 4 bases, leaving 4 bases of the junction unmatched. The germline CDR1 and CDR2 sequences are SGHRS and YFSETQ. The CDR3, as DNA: TGCGCCAGCAGCCAGACTAGCGGAACCTACAATGAGCAGTTCTTC. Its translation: CASSQTSGTYNEQFF. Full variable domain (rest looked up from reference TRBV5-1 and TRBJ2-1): KAGVTQTPRYLIKTRGQQVTLSCSPISGHRSVSWYQQTPGQGLQFLFEYFSETQRNKGNFPGRFSGRQFSNSRSEMNVSTLELGDSALYLCASSQTSGTYNEQFFGPGTRLTVL.

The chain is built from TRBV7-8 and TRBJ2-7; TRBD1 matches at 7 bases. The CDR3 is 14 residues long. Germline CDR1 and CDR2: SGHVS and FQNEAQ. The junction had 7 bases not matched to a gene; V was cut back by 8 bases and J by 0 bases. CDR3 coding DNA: TGTGCCAGCGAGGAGACAGGGAGCTCCTACGAGCAGTACTTC. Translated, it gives CASEETGSSYEQYF.

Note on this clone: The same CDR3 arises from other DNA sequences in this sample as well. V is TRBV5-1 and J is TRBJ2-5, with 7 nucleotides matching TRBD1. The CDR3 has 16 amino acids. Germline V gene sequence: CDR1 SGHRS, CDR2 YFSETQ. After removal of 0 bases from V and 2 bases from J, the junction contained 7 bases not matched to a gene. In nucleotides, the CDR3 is TGCGCCAGCAGCTTGGCCTTGGCAGGGGGTCAAGAGACCCAGTACTTC. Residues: CASSLALAGGQETQYF. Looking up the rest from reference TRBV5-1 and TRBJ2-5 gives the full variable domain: KAGVTQTPRYLIKTRGQQVTLSCSPISGHRSVSWYQQTPGQGLQFLFEYFSETQRNKGNFPGRFSGRQFSNSRSEMNVSTLELGDSALYLCASSLALAGGQETQYFGPGTRLLVL.

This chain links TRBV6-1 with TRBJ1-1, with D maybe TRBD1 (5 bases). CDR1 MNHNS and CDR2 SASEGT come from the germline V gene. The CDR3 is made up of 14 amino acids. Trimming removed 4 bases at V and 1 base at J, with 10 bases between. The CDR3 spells CASSGRRENTEAFF. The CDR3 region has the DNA TGTGCCAGCAGTGGACGCAGGGAGAACACTGAAGCTTTCTTT.

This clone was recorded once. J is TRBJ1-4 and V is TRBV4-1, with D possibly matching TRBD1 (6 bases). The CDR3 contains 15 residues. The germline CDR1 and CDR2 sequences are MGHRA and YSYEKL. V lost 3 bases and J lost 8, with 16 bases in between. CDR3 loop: CASSHTGTLGEKLFF. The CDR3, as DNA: TGCGCCAGCAGCCACACCGGGACACTGGGCGAAAAACTGTTTTTT.

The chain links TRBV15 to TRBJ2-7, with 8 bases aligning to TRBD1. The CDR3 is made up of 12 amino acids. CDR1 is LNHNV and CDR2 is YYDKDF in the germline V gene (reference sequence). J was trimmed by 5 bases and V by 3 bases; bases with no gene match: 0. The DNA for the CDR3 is TGTGCCACCAGCAGGACAGGGGACGAGCAGTACTTC. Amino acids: CATSRTGDEQYF.

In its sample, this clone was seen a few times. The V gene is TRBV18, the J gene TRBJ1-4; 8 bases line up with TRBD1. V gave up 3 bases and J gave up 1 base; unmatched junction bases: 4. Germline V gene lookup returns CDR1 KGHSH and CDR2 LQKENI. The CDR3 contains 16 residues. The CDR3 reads CASSPGQAQTNEKLFF. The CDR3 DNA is TGTGCCAGCTCACCGGGACAGGCGCAAACTAATGAAAAACTGTTTTTT.

This CDR3 reads CASSGAGRLGTDTQYF. Here the CDR3 DNA reads TGTGCCAGCAGTGGGGCAGGGAGGCTTGGCACAGATACGCAGTATTTT. The chain recombines TRBV28 with TRBJ2-3, with D possibly TRBD2 on 6 matching bases. Trimming took off 5 bases at V and 1 base at J, with 16 bases between the two ends. This CDR3 has 16 residues. The germline V gene has CDR1 MDHEN and CDR2 SYDVKM.

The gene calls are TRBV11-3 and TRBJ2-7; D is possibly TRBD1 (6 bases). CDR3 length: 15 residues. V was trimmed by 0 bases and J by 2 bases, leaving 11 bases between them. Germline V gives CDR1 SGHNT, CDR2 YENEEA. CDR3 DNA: TGTGCCAGCAGCTTAGATGGGGGCCAAACCTACGAGCAGTACTTC. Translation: CASSLDGGQTYEQYF.

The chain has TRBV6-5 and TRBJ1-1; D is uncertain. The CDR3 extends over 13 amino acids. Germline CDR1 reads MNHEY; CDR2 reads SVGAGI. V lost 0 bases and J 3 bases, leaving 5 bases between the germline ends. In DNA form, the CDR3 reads TGTGCCAGCAGTTACTCACCGGACACTGAAGCTTTCTTT. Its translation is CASSYSPDTEAFF.

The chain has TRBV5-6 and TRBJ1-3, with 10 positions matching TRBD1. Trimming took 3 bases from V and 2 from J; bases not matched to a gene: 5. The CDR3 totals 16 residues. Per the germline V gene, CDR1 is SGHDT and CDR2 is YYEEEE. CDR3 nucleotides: TGTGCCAGCAGCTCGACAGGGGGCCGCACTGGAAACACCATATATTTT. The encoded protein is CASSSTGGRTGNTIYF.

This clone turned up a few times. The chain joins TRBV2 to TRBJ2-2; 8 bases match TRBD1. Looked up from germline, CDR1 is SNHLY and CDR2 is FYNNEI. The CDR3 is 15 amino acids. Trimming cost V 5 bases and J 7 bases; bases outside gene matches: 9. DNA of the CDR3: TGTGCCAGCAGTTCGAGACAGGGGTCTGGCGGGGAGCTGTTTTTT. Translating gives CASSSRQGSGGELFF.

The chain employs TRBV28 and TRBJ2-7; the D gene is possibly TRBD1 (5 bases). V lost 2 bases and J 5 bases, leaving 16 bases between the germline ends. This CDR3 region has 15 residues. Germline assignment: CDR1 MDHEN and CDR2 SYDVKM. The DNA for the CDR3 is TGTGCCAGCAGTTTACGGCAGGGCCTGGCGGACGAGCAGTACTTC. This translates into CASSLRQGLADEQYF. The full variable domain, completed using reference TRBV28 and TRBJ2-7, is DVKVTQSSRYLVKRTGEKVFLECVQDMDHENMFWYRQDPGLGLRLIYFSYDVKMKEKGDIPEGYSVSREKKERFSLILESASTNQTSMYLCASSLRQGLADEQYFGPGTRLTVT.

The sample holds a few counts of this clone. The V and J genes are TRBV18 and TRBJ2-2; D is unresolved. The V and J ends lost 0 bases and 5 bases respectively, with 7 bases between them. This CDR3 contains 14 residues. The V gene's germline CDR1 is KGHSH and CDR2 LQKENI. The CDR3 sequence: CASSPPAGTGELFF. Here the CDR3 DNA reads TGTGCCAGCTCACCACCGGCTGGTACCGGGGAGCTGTTTTTT.

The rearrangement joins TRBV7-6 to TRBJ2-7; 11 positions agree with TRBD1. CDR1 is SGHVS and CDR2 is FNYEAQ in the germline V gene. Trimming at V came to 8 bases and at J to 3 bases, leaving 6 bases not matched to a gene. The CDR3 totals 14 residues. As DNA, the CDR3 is TGTGCCAGCGGGGCTGGGACAGGGGGCTACGAGCAGTACTTC. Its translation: CASGAGTGGYEQYF.

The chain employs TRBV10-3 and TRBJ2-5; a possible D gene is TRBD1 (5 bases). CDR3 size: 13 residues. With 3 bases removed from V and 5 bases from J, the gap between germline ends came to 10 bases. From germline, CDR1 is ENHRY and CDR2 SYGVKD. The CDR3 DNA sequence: TGTGCCATCAGTGAAGACCCAGGGGAGACCCAGTACTTC. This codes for CAISEDPGETQYF.

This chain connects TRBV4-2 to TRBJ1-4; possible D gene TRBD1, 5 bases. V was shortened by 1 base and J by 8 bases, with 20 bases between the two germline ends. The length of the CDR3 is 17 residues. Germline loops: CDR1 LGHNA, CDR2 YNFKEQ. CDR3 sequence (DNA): TGTGCCAGCAGCCAAGTTGGGGGAGGGCAGGTACGAGAAAAACTGTTTTTT. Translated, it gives CASSQVGGGQVREKLFF.

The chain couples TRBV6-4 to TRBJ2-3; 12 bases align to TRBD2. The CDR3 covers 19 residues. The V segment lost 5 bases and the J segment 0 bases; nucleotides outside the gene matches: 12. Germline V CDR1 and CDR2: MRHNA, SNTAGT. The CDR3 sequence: CASSPTGTSGRPSTDTQYF. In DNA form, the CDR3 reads TGTGCCAGCAGTCCCACCGGGACTAGCGGGCGACCTAGCACAGATACGCAGTATTTT.

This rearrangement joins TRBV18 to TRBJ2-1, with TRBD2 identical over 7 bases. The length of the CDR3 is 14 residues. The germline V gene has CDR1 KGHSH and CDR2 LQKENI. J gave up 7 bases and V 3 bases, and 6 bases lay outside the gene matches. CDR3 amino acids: CASSPGRERNEQFF. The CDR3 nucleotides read TGTGCCAGCTCACCGGGGCGGGAGAGAAATGAGCAGTTCTTC.